The 30 T cell receptor beta chains in this list originate from one sample, sequenced in a study of graft-versus-host responses after intestinal transplantation. Measured with immunoSEQ multiplex PCR; TCRdb has only the in-frame clones, and not every one. The data hold roughly 110,000 clones, with more than 80% observed a single time. These receptors' targets are unknown. The source was unstimulated CD4+ T cells sorted from spleen or lymph node cells, collected before transplant. All receptors come from a human donor who was the organ donor for an intestinal transplant.

This clone has a single count. The V call is TRBV19, the J call TRBJ1-5, with D possibly matching TRBD1 (5 bases). Germline V gene data show CDR1 as LNHDA and CDR2 as SQIVND (reference sequence). The CDR3 consists of 13 residues. Deletions cut 6 bases from V and 6 bases from J, with 12 bases between. CDR3 bases: TGTGCCAGTAGCGACAGCCGCATTCAGCCCCAGCATTTT. Residues: CASSDSRIQPQHF. The variable domain in full, completed from reference TRBV19 and TRBJ1-5, reads DGGITQSPKYLFRKEGQNVTLSCEQNLNHDAMYWYRQDPGQGLRLIYYSQIVNDFQKGDIAEGYSVSREKKESFPLTVTSAQKNPTAFYLCASSDSRIQPQHFGDGTRLSIL.

The chain has TRBV19 and TRBJ2-3; tentatively, D is TRBD1 (6 bases). Trimming pared 6 bases from V and 0 bases from J, leaving 10 bases between. The CDR3 covers 14 residues. Looked up from germline, CDR1 is LNHDA and CDR2 is SQIVND (reference sequence). Here the CDR3 reads CASRRTASTDTQYF. CDR3 coding DNA: TGTGCCAGTAGGAGGACAGCTAGCACAGATACGCAGTATTTT.

This chain uses TRBV28 with TRBJ2-3; 8 nucleotides agree with TRBD1. The trim removed 6 bases at V and 3 bases at J, leaving 2 bases unmatched. CDR1 is MDHEN and CDR2 is SYDVKM in the germline V gene. The CDR3 spans 13 residues. The chain's CDR3 is CASRQGATDTQYF. The DNA of the CDR3 is TGTGCCAGCAGGCAGGGGGCGACAGATACGCAGTATTTT.

The chain employs TRBV6-1 and TRBJ1-2, with a possible D match to TRBD1 (5 bases). Germline assignment: CDR1 MNHNS and CDR2 SASEGT. The CDR3 contains 13 residues. V lost 1 base and J 8 bases, leaving 11 bases between the germline ends. The CDR3, as DNA: TGTGCCAGCAGTGAAGAAGGCTGGGGGGGCTACACCTTC. Translation gives CASSEEGWGGYTF.

V and J are TRBV28 and TRBJ1-2, with D maybe TRBD1 (5 bases). The CDR3 has 13 residues. V lost 5 bases, J lost 8 bases, and 15 bases lay in between. The germline gives CDR1 MDHEN, CDR2 SYDVKM. In DNA form, the CDR3 reads TGTGCCAGCAGTAAGGAGGGTAGGGGCGGCTACACCTTC. It specifies CASSKEGRGGYTF.

The chain employs TRBV11-2 and TRBJ1-2, with a weak D call TRBD1 (5 bases). In germline, CDR1 is SGHAT, CDR2 FQNNGV. The CDR3 covers 15 residues. Trimming removed 3 bases from V and 8 bases from J, with 19 bases in between. CDR3 loop: CASSFSSGTNEGYTF. DNA of the CDR3: TGTGCCAGCAGCTTTTCCTCCGGGACCAACGAGGGCTACACCTTC.

V usage is TRBV28 and J usage is TRBJ1-4, with TRBD1 matching over 8 bases. The germline CDR1 and CDR2 sequences are MDHEN and SYDVKM. Unmatched junction bases numbered 9, after V lost 5 bases and J lost 10 bases. This CDR3 is 14 amino acids long. CDR3 region: CASSPGGFLGKLFF. The DNA for the CDR3 is TGTGCCAGCAGTCCAGGGGGCTTCTTGGGAAAACTGTTTTTT.

The genes are TRBV6-1 and TRBJ2-7; TRBD1 matches 7 bases. The germline CDR1 and CDR2 sequences are MNHNS and SASEGT. The CDR3 contains 15 residues. V gave up 5 bases and J gave up 0 bases; unmatched junction bases: 7. CDR3 sequence: CASSRDGDSSYEQYF. As DNA, the CDR3 is TGTGCCAGCAGTAGGGACGGGGACAGCTCCTACGAGCAGTACTTC.

The CDR3 sequence: CASSLGIREMAGELFF. The CDR3 DNA is TGTGCCAGCAGCTTAGGGATCCGGGAGATGGCCGGGGAGCTGTTTTTT. The chain is built from TRBV7-8 and TRBJ2-2; weak D call: TRBD2 (6 bases). The CDR3 covers 16 residues. Germline CDR1 and CDR2: SGHVS and FQNEAQ. The V and J ends lost 1 base and 6 bases respectively, with 15 bases between them.

The rearrangement uses TRBV7-9 and TRBJ2-1, with D possibly matching TRBD2 (5 bases). Germline V gene sequence: CDR1 SEHNR, CDR2 FQNEAQ (reference sequence). Trimming shortened V by 0 bases and J by 7 bases, and 7 bases separated the two germline ends. CDR3 size: 13 residues. CDR3 amino acids: CASSLATKNEQFF. CDR3 bases: TGTGCCAGCAGCTTAGCGACTAAAAATGAGCAGTTCTTC.

This rearrangement joins TRBV11-2 to TRBJ2-7, with 7 nucleotides matching TRBD1. V shed 1 base, J shed 4 bases, and the junction held 7 bases outside the gene matches. CDR1 and CDR2 from the germline V gene are SGHAT and FQNNGV. The CDR3 covers 15 residues. This chain's CDR3 is CASSLAGTGDYEQYF. In nucleotides, the CDR3 is TGTGCCAGCAGCTTAGCTGGAACAGGGGATTACGAGCAGTACTTC.

The rearrangement uses TRBV19 and TRBJ1-1, with 7 positions matching TRBD1. CDR3 length: 13 amino acids. Unmatched junction bases numbered 5, after V lost 9 bases and J lost 1 base. Germline loops: CDR1 LNHDA, CDR2 SQIVND (reference sequence). DNA for the CDR3: TGTGCCAGCAAAGGACAGGCGAACACTGAAGCTTTCTTT. It is translated as CASKGQANTEAFF.

V usage is TRBV19 and J usage is TRBJ2-6; D is perhaps TRBD2 (5 bases). This CDR3 region has 15 residues. Germline V gene lookup returns CDR1 LNHDA and CDR2 SQIVND (reference sequence). V was shortened by 2 bases and J by 0 bases, with 5 bases between the two germline ends. The chain's CDR3 is CASSILASGANVLTF. For the CDR3, the DNA is TGTGCCAGTAGTATACTAGCCTCTGGGGCCAACGTCCTGACTTTC.

This sequence joins TRBV7-9 and TRBJ1-3; D remains ambiguous. Trimming cost V 5 bases and J 6 bases, with 8 bases left between them. The CDR3 has 12 residues. Germline CDR1 SEHNR, CDR2 FQNEAQ (reference sequence). The CDR3 DNA sequence: TGTGCCAGCAGCCCTGTTGTAAACACCATATATTTT. Its protein product is CASSPVVNTIYF.

As concerns this clone: Other DNA variants within this sample encode the same CDR3. The gene calls are TRBV2 and TRBJ2-6; D is unclear. CDR3 size: 13 residues. The germline gives CDR1 SNHLY, CDR2 FYNNEI. Deletions cut 6 bases from V and 1 base from J, with 4 bases between. The CDR3 DNA sequence: TGTGCCAGCAGCGTGTCTGGGGCCAACGTCCTGACTTTC. Amino acids: CASSVSGANVLTF.

The chain is built from TRBV5-5 and TRBJ1-4; TRBD1 might be the D (6 bases). V gave up 5 bases and J gave up 3 bases, with 11 bases separating them. CDR1 is SGHKS and CDR2 is YYEKEE in the germline V gene (reference sequence). The CDR3 spans 14 residues. CDR3 sequence (DNA): TGTGCCAGCAGTCGACAGGCGCCTAATGAAAAACTGTTTTTT. It encodes CASSRQAPNEKLFF.

The genes are TRBV29-1 and TRBJ1-1; the D is unclear. Germline CDR1 and CDR2: SQVTM and ANQGSEA. The CDR3 sequence is 12 residues long. V lost 5 bases and J 0 bases, leaving 7 bases between the germline ends. The CDR3 nucleotides read TGCAGCGTTACCGGCGTGAACACTGAAGCTTTCTTT. It yields the protein CSVTGVNTEAFF. The full variable domain, its missing parts supplied by reference TRBV29-1 and TRBJ1-1, is SAVISQKPSRDICQRGTSLTIQCQVDSQVTMMFWYRQQPGQSLTLIATANQGSEATYESGFVIDKFPISRPNLTFSTLTVSNMSPEDSSIYLCSVTGVNTEAFFGQGTRLTVV.

The chain carries TRBV4-3 and TRBJ2-4; the D gene is possibly TRBD1 (6 bases). CDR3 size: 16 residues. Trimming pared 1 base from V and 3 bases from J, leaving 13 bases between. The germline V gene encodes CDR1 LGHNA and CDR2 YSLEER. This CDR3 reads CASSQALGTLKNIQYF. CDR3 coding DNA: TGCGCCAGCAGCCAAGCGTTGGGGACACTCAAAAACATTCAGTACTTC.

The V and J genes are TRBV6-4 and TRBJ2-5; tentative D call: TRBD2 (6 bases). Trimming removed 5 bases at V and 4 bases at J, with 17 bases between. CDR1 and CDR2 from the germline V gene are MRHNA and SNTAGT. This CDR3 comprises 15 residues. The CDR3 region has the DNA TGTGCCAGCAGTATAAATCGGGAGTACGGAGAGACCCAGTACTTC. Translation gives CASSINREYGETQYF.

This chain joins TRBV28 and TRBJ2-7, with 9 bases identical to TRBD2. With 4 bases clipped from V and 2 bases from J, the junction kept 6 bases outside the gene matches. The CDR3 has 15 residues. CDR1 is MDHEN, CDR2 SYDVKM, per germline. The CDR3, as DNA: TGTGCCAGCAGTTCAATAGCGGGAGAAGCCTACGAGCAGTACTTC. Amino acid sequence: CASSSIAGEAYEQYF.

The chain recombines TRBV6-1 with TRBJ2-7; D might be TRBD1 (5 bases). The CDR3 runs 14 residues. The V gene's germline CDR1 is MNHNS and CDR2 SASEGT. Trimming shortened V by 2 bases and J by 3 bases, and 11 bases separated the two germline ends. CDR3: CASSEPGLRYEQYF. The DNA for the CDR3 is TGTGCCAGCAGTGAACCAGGGTTACGCTACGAGCAGTACTTC.

The chain links TRBV5-5 to TRBJ2-3; the match to TRBD2 covers 7 bases. The CDR3 runs to 15 residues. CDR1 is SGHKS and CDR2 is YYEKEE in the germline V gene (reference sequence). With V trimmed by 4 bases and J by 0 bases, 5 bases remained unmatched. CDR3 region: CASSRTSTSTDTQYF. The CDR3 DNA is TGTGCCAGCAGCAGGACTAGTACGAGCACAGATACGCAGTATTTT.

The V and J genes are TRBV6-5 and TRBJ2-7; tentative D call: TRBD1 (6 bases). With 2 bases removed from V and 2 bases from J, the gap between germline ends came to 13 bases. The CDR3 is made up of 15 amino acids. The germline V gene has CDR1 MNHEY and CDR2 SVGAGI. The CDR3 coding sequence is TGTGCCAGCAGTTACAACCCACAGGGTCCCTACGAGCAGTACTTC. This sequence encodes CASSYNPQGPYEQYF.

The chain has TRBV19 and TRBJ2-7, with TRBD2 matching over 8 bases. J gave up 3 bases and V 6 bases, and 19 bases lay outside the gene matches. This CDR3 has 18 residues. CDR1 and CDR2 (germline): LNHDA, SQIVND (reference sequence). Here the CDR3 DNA reads TGTGCCAGTAGCCCCGGGGCCGGGAGACTAGCGCTCCTCTACGAGCAGTACTTC. Protein: CASSPGAGRLALLYEQYF. Drawing the rest from reference TRBV19 and TRBJ2-7, the complete variable domain is DGGITQSPKYLFRKEGQNVTLSCEQNLNHDAMYWYRQDPGQGLRLIYYSQIVNDFQKGDIAEGYSVSREKKESFPLTVTSAQKNPTAFYLCASSPGAGRLALLYEQYFGPGTRLTVT.

The gene calls are TRBV23-1 and TRBJ1-1, with D possibly TRBD1 on 5 matching bases. TRBV23-1 is classed as an ORF, of uncertain function. The CDR3 is 14 residues long. Trimming removed 3 bases at V and 3 bases at J, with 11 bases between. Here the CDR3 reads CASSQFRDDTEAFF. DNA for the CDR3: TGCGCCAGCAGTCAGTTCCGGGACGACACTGAAGCTTTCTTT.

This sequence joins TRBV4-2 and TRBJ2-1; TRBD2 is a possible D gene (5 bases). Germline V gene sequence: CDR1 LGHNA, CDR2 YNFKEQ. The CDR3 has 17 amino acids. Trimming left V 4 bases short and J 8 bases short, with 24 bases between. CDR3 protein: CASSPTRATTSRDEQFF. The CDR3 coding sequence is TGTGCCAGCAGCCCCACACGGGCGACTACTTCTCGCGATGAGCAGTTCTTC.

This chain uses TRBV19 with TRBJ1-2; D uncertain. The CDR3 totals 12 residues. The V gene's germline CDR1 is LNHDA and CDR2 SQIVND (reference sequence). V was pared by 0 bases and J by 8 bases, with 7 bases between. CDR3 nucleotide sequence: TGTGCCAGTAGTATAGATCGGTCAGGCTACACCTTC. Its translation is CASSIDRSGYTF.

The V call is TRBV28, the J call TRBJ1-4; D is unclear. CDR1 is MDHEN and CDR2 is SYDVKM in the germline V gene. CDR3 length equals 15 residues. V was pared by 7 bases and J by 0 bases, with 12 bases between. This CDR3 reads CASNHYSSTNEKLFF. The CDR3 DNA sequence: TGTGCCAGCAACCACTACAGCTCAACTAATGAAAAACTGTTTTTT.

The chain uses TRBV2 and TRBJ1-2, with 7 bases lining up with TRBD1. The germline CDR1 and CDR2 sequences are SNHLY and FYNNEI. The CDR3 totals 17 residues. V shed 2 bases and J 0 bases; nucleotides not matched to a gene: 9. DNA for the CDR3: TGTGCCAGCAGTGAATATAGGGGGCGCTGGGCTAACTATGGCTACACCTTC. The encoded protein is CASSEYRGRWANYGYTF.

The chain employs TRBV2 and TRBJ1-4, with D perhaps matching TRBD1 (6 bases). With 3 bases removed from V and 7 bases from J, the gap between germline ends came to 12 bases. This CDR3 is built from 14 residues. The germline gives CDR1 SNHLY, CDR2 FYNNEI. CDR3 sequence reads: CASSDGGAGEKLFF. The DNA for the CDR3 is TGTGCCAGCAGTGATGGGGGCGCGGGTGAAAAACTGTTTTTT. Together with reference TRBV2 and TRBJ1-4, the CDR3 gives the full variable domain: EPEVTQTPSHQVTQMGQEVILRCVPISNHLYFYWYRQILGQKVEFLVSFYNNEISEKSEIFDDQFSVERPDGSNFTLKIRSTKLEDSAMYFCASSDGGAGEKLFFGSGTQLSVL.